These 30 T cell receptor beta chains came from one sample sequenced in a study of OX40 agonist ivuxolimab in advanced cancers. Assay: immunoSEQ multiplex PCR; the TCRdb copy retains only in-frame clones and omits some. The table has 60,000 to 85,000 clones, 60% to 80% seen once; the top ten hold 1.5% to 2%. The sequencing used CD4+ or CD8+ T cells sorted from blood, collected in a trial of the OX40 agonist ivuxolimab. These receptors came from an adult with an advanced solid tumor such as melanoma, head and neck, liver or kidney cancer.

This sequence joins TRBV2 and TRBJ2-5; 13 nucleotides match TRBD2. Looked up from germline, CDR1 is SNHLY and CDR2 is FYNNEI. This CDR3 contains 16 residues. Unmatched junction bases numbered 6, after V lost 6 bases and J lost 2 bases. CDR3 region: CASRRGLAGSQETQYF. CDR3 nucleotide sequence: TGTGCCAGCAGGAGGGGACTAGCGGGATCACAAGAGACCCAGTACTTC.

The chain carries TRBV4-1 and TRBJ2-7; D possibly corresponds to TRBD1 (6 bases). The V end lost 2 bases, the J end lost 11 bases, and 19 bases lay between the germline ends. The CDR3 contains 14 residues. Germline CDR1 is MGHRA and CDR2 is YSYEKL. The CDR3 region has the DNA TGCGCCAGCAGCCAACAAACAGGGCCTGACCCTGAGTACTTC. Residues: CASSQQTGPDPEYF.

This rearrangement joins TRBV18 to TRBJ2-5; 8 bases line up with TRBD2. J gave up 1 base and V 6 bases, and 10 bases lay outside the gene matches. CDR3 length equals 16 residues. Germline CDR1 is KGHSH and CDR2 is LQKENI. The CDR3 reads CASSPTLREGQETQYF. Here the CDR3 DNA reads TGTGCCAGCTCCCCAACCCTCCGGGAGGGCCAAGAGACCCAGTACTTC.

The V and J genes are TRBV5-8 and TRBJ1-5; D remains unclear. Trimming shortened V by 1 base and J by 4 bases, and 6 bases separated the two germline ends. This CDR3 contains 13 residues. CDR1 is SGHTS and CDR2 is YDEGEE in the germline V gene. CDR3 coding DNA: TGTGCCAGCAGCTTGATGGAGAATCAGCCCCAGCATTTT. Protein sequence: CASSLMENQPQHF.

This clone was picked up one time. The chain is built from TRBV19 and TRBJ2-1; TRBD2 matches 16 bases. With 2 bases clipped from V and 6 bases from J, the junction kept 4 bases outside the gene matches. Germline values: CDR1 LNHDA, CDR2 SQIVND (reference sequence). The CDR3 consists of 17 residues. The CDR3 nucleotides read TGTGCCAGTAGTATAAGAGGGACTAGCGGGGGGGCCAATGAGCAGTTCTTC. This translates into CASSIRGTSGGANEQFF.

The chain recombines TRBV27 with TRBJ1-6; no clear D gene. The CDR3 extends over 14 amino acids. Between the trimmed V and J ends, which lost 3 bases and 5 bases, there was a span of 8 bases. Per the germline V gene, CDR1 is MNHEY and CDR2 is SMNVEV (reference sequence). CDR3: CASSFPEHNSPLHF. The DNA of the CDR3 is TGTGCCAGCAGTTTTCCGGAGCATAATTCACCCCTCCACTTT.

This clone was detected only a few times. The rearrangement links TRBV11-2 to TRBJ2-4; no reliable D call. Deletions cut 1 base from V and 6 bases from J, with 22 bases between. The CDR3 runs 18 residues. Germline V gives CDR1 SGHAT, CDR2 FQNNGV. The DNA of the CDR3 is TGTGCCAGCAGCTTAGTCCTAACCAGCAACAAGTTCCGAAACATTCAGTACTTC. As protein: CASSLVLTSNKFRNIQYF.

V is TRBV7-9 and J is TRBJ2-6; D unclear. The CDR3 is 16 residues long. Germline V lookup: CDR1 SEHNR, CDR2 FQNEAQ (reference sequence). Trimming shortened V by 4 bases and J by 0 bases, and 10 bases separated the two germline ends. CDR3 sequence (DNA): TGTGCCAGCAGCTGGGCATCGGGCTCTGGGGCCAACGTCCTGACTTTC. Encoded protein: CASSWASGSGANVLTF. Drawing the rest from reference TRBV7-9 and TRBJ2-6, the complete variable domain is DTGVSQNPRHKITKRGQNVTFRCDPISEHNRLYWYRQTLGQGPEFLTYFQNEAQLEKSRLLSDRFSAERPKGSFSTLEIQRTEQGDSAMYLCASSWASGSGANVLTFGAGSRLTVL.

This clone has a single count. The chain is built from TRBV7-6 and TRBJ1-4; D uncertain. V lost 5 bases to trimming and J lost 4 bases, with 8 bases between them. The CDR3 consists of 13 residues. CDR1 is SGHVS, CDR2 FNYEAQ, per germline. CDR3 protein: CASSPGHNEKLFF. The CDR3 nucleotides read TGTGCCAGCAGCCCAGGTCATAATGAAAAACTGTTTTTT.

V is TRBV29-1 and J is TRBJ2-7; 7 nucleotides agree with TRBD2. After removal of 5 bases from V and 6 bases from J, the junction contained 13 bases not matched to a gene. CDR3 length equals 14 residues. Germline assignment: CDR1 SQVTM and CDR2 ANQGSEA. This chain's CDR3 is CSVRLTAGVLEQYF. CDR3 in DNA: TGCAGCGTTCGATTGACTGCGGGAGTCCTCGAGCAGTACTTC.

This chain joins TRBV30 and TRBJ2-7; possibly TRBD1 for D (6 bases). V was clipped by 3 bases and J by 2 bases, with 8 bases between them. The germline V gene encodes CDR1 GTSNPN and CDR2 SVGIG (reference sequence). The CDR3 loop spans 12 amino acids. CDR3 DNA: TGTGCCTGGAGGGGGGACACCTACGAGCAGTACTTC. Protein product: CAWRGDTYEQYF.

J is TRBJ2-7 and V is TRBV18; D unresolved. This CDR3 is built from 13 residues. Trimming took 3 bases from V and 0 from J, leaving 6 bases between them. CDR1 is KGHSH and CDR2 is LQKENI in the germline V gene. In DNA, the CDR3 is TGTGCCAGCTCACCTACCCCCTCCTACGAGCAGTACTTC. It is translated as CASSPTPSYEQYF.

This clone was observed once. This sequence joins TRBV5-1 and TRBJ2-1; 8 bases map to TRBD2. Germline V gives CDR1 SGHRS, CDR2 YFSETQ. With 4 bases clipped from V and 5 bases from J, the junction kept 8 bases outside the gene matches. The CDR3 loop spans 15 amino acids. The CDR3 DNA sequence: TGCGCCAGCAGCACAGTGGCGGGAGGTAACAATGAGCAGTTCTTC. This translates into CASSTVAGGNNEQFF.

This clone was counted between two and nine times. The gene calls are TRBV7-9 and TRBJ2-2, with no clear D. The V gene lost 3 bases and the J gene lost 5 bases, with 7 bases spanning the gap. The germline CDR1 and CDR2 sequences are SEHNR and FQNEAQ (reference sequence). This CDR3 is built from 13 residues. In nucleotides, the CDR3 is TGTGCCAGCAGCTTGGAAAGGACCGGGGAGCTGTTTTTT. Its translation is CASSLERTGELFF.

This clone occurred once. The chain recombines TRBV5-5 with TRBJ2-7; 8 bases match TRBD2. The CDR3 covers 16 residues. Germline CDR1 and CDR2: SGHKS and YYEKEE (reference sequence). V gave up 1 base and J gave up 3 bases; unmatched junction bases: 9. The CDR3 DNA sequence: TGTGCCAGCAGCTTGCATCTAGCGGGCTTCTACTACGAGCAGTACTTC. It is translated as CASSLHLAGFYYEQYF.

The V and J genes are TRBV14 and TRBJ1-1, with D unclear. V was clipped by 3 bases and J by 0 bases, with 5 bases between them. From germline, CDR1 is SGHDN and CDR2 FVKESK. This CDR3 is 13 amino acids long. The DNA for the CDR3 is TGTGCCAGCAGCCAGGGGATGAACACTGAAGCTTTCTTT. Protein product: CASSQGMNTEAFF.

This chain connects TRBV7-8 to TRBJ1-1; 7 nucleotides align to TRBD1. CDR3 length: 14 residues. CDR1 SGHVS and CDR2 FQNEAQ come from the germline V gene. Germline trimming cut 5 bases from V and 5 bases from J; bases unmatched to any gene: 8. CDR3 DNA: TGTGCCAGCAGCGCTCGCAGGGGGGGGACTGAAGCTTTCTTT. This translates into CASSARRGGTEAFF.

The V gene is TRBV27, the J gene TRBJ2-2; 7 bases match TRBD2. CDR1 MNHEY and CDR2 SMNVEV come from the germline V gene (reference sequence). The CDR3 extends over 15 amino acids. V shed 5 bases and J 5 bases; nucleotides not matched to a gene: 8. For the CDR3, the DNA is TGTGCCAGCAGTCGTGCGGGAGTGACGACCGGGGAGCTGTTTTTT. This encodes CASSRAGVTTGELFF.

The gene calls are TRBV5-1 and TRBJ2-3, with 11 bases identical to TRBD1. Germline assignment: CDR1 SGHRS and CDR2 YFSETQ. The length of the CDR3 is 14 residues. Trimming cost V 7 bases and J 4 bases; bases outside gene matches: 5. The CDR3 DNA sequence: TGCGCCAGCTTCCGGGACAGGGGGGCAGATACGCAGTATTTT. Its translation: CASFRDRGADTQYF.

This rearrangement joins TRBV10-2 to TRBJ1-5; 9 nucleotides line up with TRBD1. The germline gives CDR1 WSHSY, CDR2 SAAADI. V dropped 6 bases and J dropped 5; count of bases not matched to a gene: 2. This CDR3 comprises 13 residues. CDR3 residues: CASSGTGHQPQHF. The CDR3 DNA follows: TGCGCCAGCAGCGGGACAGGGCATCAGCCCCAGCATTTT.

The chain joins TRBV2 to TRBJ2-7, with 8 bases identical to TRBD1. CDR1 SNHLY and CDR2 FYNNEI come from the germline V gene. The CDR3 runs 15 residues. Trimming at V came to 7 bases and at J to 1 base, leaving 9 bases not matched to a gene. CDR3 bases: TGTGCCAGCACAAAAGGGCAGGGGGCATCCTACGAGCAGTACTTC. It specifies CASTKGQGASYEQYF.

CDR3 sequence (DNA): TGCGCCAGCAGCCTACTACAGGGGGATTATGAGCAGTTCTTC. As protein: CASSLLQGDYEQFF. The chain uses TRBV5-1 and TRBJ2-1; 8 bases map to TRBD1. The CDR3 totals 14 residues. Germline V gives CDR1 SGHRS, CDR2 YFSETQ. J gave up 8 bases and V 4 bases, and 8 bases lay outside the gene matches.

This clone was observed a handful of times. This rearrangement joins TRBV27 to TRBJ2-7; 7 nucleotides line up with TRBD2. This CDR3 is built from 15 residues. Germline assignment: CDR1 MNHEY and CDR2 SMNVEV (reference sequence). V was pared by 2 bases and J by 3 bases, with 7 bases of the junction left unmatched. For the CDR3, the DNA is TGTGCCAGCAGTTTAAAACCTCTAGCGGACTACGAGCAGTACTTC. Amino acids: CASSLKPLADYEQYF.

The genes are TRBV30 and TRBJ1-4; TRBD1 might be the D (5 bases). The V end was cut by 0 bases, the J end by 10 bases, with 15 bases between. Germline CDR1 is GTSNPN and CDR2 is SVGIG (reference sequence). The CDR3 is 14 residues long. CDR3 amino acids: CAWSVLDTGGKLFF. The DNA for the CDR3 is TGTGCCTGGAGTGTTCTGGACACCGGTGGAAAACTGTTTTTT.

This rearrangement joins TRBV18 to TRBJ2-1; 9 nucleotides line up with TRBD1. The J segment lost 4 bases and the V segment lost 3 bases, leaving 7 bases of the junction unmatched. The V gene's germline CDR1 is KGHSH and CDR2 LQKENI. The CDR3 length is 16 residues. CDR3 region: CASSPPGTGRYNEQFF. The CDR3 nucleotides read TGTGCCAGCTCACCCCCCGGGACAGGGCGATACAATGAGCAGTTCTTC.

This chain uses TRBV4-1 with TRBJ2-2; D not resolved. V was pared by 4 bases and J by 1 base, with 7 bases between. In germline, CDR1 is MGHRA, CDR2 YSYEKL. The CDR3 has 14 residues. For the CDR3, the DNA is TGCGCCAGCAGCCTAGCTATGAACACCGGGGAGCTGTTTTTT. Amino acid sequence: CASSLAMNTGELFF.

The J gene is TRBJ2-3, the V gene TRBV19; no clear D. Germline assignment: CDR1 LNHDA and CDR2 SQIVND (reference sequence). The CDR3 is 14 residues long. With 3 bases removed from V and 2 bases from J, the gap between germline ends came to 9 bases. The CDR3 region is CASSIWADTDTQYF. CDR3 nucleotides: TGTGCCAGTAGTATTTGGGCGGACACAGATACGCAGTATTTT.

This clone appeared a few times. The rearrangement joins TRBV18 to TRBJ1-4, with D unresolved. The germline CDR1 and CDR2 sequences are KGHSH and LQKENI. V lost 0 bases and J lost 8, with 13 bases in between. This CDR3 region has 15 residues. In DNA, the CDR3 is TGTGCCAGCTCACCACCGGCCGAAGTCGGCGAAAAACTGTTTTTT. The encoded protein is CASSPPAEVGEKLFF. Using reference TRBV18 and TRBJ1-4 for the parts outside the CDR3, the full variable domain is NAGVMQNPRHLVRRRGQEARLRCSPMKGHSHVYWYRQLPEEGLKFMVYLQKENIIDESGMPKERFSAEFPKEGPSILRIQQVVRGDSAAYFCASSPPAEVGEKLFFGSGTQLSVL.

The gene calls are TRBV7-9 and TRBJ2-1; D assignment may be TRBD1 or TRBD2 (5 bases each). CDR1 is SEHNR, CDR2 FQNEAQ, per germline (reference sequence). Deletions cut 2 bases from V and 10 bases from J, with 9 bases between. This CDR3 region has 12 residues. The DNA for the CDR3 is TGTGCCAGCAGCTTATTGGGGGAGGAGCAGTTCTTC. Translating it yields CASSLLGEEQFF.

The table lists this clone with a few counts. V usage is TRBV30 and J usage is TRBJ1-1, with 9 bases matching TRBD1. Germline V gene data show CDR1 as GTSNPN and CDR2 as SVGIG (reference sequence). The CDR3 has 14 amino acids. With V trimmed by 5 bases and J by 6 bases, 10 bases remained unmatched. The CDR3 spells CAWDAGTGWSEAFF. The CDR3, as DNA: TGTGCCTGGGACGCCGGGACAGGGTGGTCTGAAGCTTTCTTT.